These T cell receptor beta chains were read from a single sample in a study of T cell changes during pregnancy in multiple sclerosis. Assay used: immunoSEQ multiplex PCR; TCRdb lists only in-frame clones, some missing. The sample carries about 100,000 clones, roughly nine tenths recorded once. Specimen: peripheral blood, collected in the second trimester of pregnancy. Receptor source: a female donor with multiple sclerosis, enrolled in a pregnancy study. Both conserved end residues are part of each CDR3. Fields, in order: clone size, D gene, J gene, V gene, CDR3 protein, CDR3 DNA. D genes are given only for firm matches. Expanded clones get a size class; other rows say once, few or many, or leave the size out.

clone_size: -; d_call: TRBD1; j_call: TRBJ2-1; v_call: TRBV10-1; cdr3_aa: CASGTAQFF; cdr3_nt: TGCGCCAGCGGGACAGCGCAGTTCTTC
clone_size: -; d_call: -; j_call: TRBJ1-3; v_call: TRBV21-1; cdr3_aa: CASSQGGTIYF; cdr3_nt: TGTGCCAGCAGCCAGGGAGGCACCATATATTTT
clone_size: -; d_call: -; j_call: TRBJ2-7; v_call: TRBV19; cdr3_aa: CASSRDGQMPYEQYF; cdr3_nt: TGTGCCAGTAGTAGAGATGGCCAGATGCCCTACGAGCAGTACTTC
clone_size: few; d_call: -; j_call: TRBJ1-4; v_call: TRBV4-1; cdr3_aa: CASSQDSREKLFF; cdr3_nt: TGCGCCAGCAGCCAAGATTCGAGGGAAAAACTGTTTTTT
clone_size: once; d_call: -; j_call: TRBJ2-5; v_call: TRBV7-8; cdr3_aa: CASSSYGAGVYF; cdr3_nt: TGTGCCAGCAGCTCTTACGGGGCAGGGGTGTACTTC
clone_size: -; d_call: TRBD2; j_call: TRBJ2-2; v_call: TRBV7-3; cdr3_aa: CASSAGPGGTGELFF; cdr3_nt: TGTGCCAGCAGCGCGGGCCCGGGAGGCACCGGGGAGCTGTTTTTT
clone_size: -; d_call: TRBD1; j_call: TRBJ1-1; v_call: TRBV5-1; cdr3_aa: CASSLLGGGTEAFF; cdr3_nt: TGCGCCAGCAGCTTGTTAGGGGGCGGCACTGAAGCTTTCTTT
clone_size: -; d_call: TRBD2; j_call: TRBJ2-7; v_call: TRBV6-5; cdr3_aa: CASGGAGGPGEQYF; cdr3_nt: TGTGCCAGCGGGGGGGCGGGAGGGCCGGGTGAGCAGTACTTC
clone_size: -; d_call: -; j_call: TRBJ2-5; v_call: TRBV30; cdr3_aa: CAWSSLGIWETQYF; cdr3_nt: TGTGCCTGGAGTTCTCTAGGAATCTGGGAGACCCAGTACTTC
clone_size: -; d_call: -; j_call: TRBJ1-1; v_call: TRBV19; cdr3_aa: CASSIRGNTEAFF; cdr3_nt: TGTGCCAGTAGTATAAGGGGGAACACTGAAGCTTTCTTT
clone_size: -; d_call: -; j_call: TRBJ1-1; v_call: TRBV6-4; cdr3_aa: CASSDPPGTEAFF; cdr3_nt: TGTGCCAGCAGTGACCCTCCCGGTACTGAAGCTTTCTTT
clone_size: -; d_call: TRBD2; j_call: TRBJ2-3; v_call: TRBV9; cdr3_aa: CASSVDGGGATDTQYF; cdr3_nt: TGTGCCAGCAGCGTAGACGGCGGGGGGGCAACAGATACGCAGTATTTT
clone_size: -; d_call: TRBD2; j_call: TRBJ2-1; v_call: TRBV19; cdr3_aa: CASSLSGGPYNEQFF; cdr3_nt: TGTGCCAGTAGTCTTAGCGGGGGGCCCTACAATGAGCAGTTCTTC
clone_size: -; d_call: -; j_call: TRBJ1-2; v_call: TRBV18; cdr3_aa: CASSPAIPGGYTF; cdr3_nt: TGTGCCAGCTCACCAGCAATACCAGGAGGCTACACCTTC
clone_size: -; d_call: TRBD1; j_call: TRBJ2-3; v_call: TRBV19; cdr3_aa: CASGTGRTDTQYF; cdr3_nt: TGTGCCAGTGGGACAGGGCGCACAGATACGCAGTATTTT
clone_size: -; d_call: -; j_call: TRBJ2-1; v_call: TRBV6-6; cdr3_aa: CASSYFNNEQFF; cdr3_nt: TGTGCCAGCAGTTACTTTAACAATGAGCAGTTCTTC
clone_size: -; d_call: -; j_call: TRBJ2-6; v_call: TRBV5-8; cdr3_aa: CASTLGLSGANVLTF; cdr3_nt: TGTGCCAGCACCCTGGGCCTCTCTGGGGCCAACGTCCTGACTTTC
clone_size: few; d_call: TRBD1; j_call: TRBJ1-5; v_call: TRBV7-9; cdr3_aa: CASSGTGNQPQHF; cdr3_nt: TGTGCCAGCAGCGGGACAGGCAATCAGCCCCAGCATTTT
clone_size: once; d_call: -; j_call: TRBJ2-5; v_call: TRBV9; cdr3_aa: CASSVRGGETQYF; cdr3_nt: TGTGCCAGCAGCGTCCGGGGAGGAGAGACCCAGTACTTC